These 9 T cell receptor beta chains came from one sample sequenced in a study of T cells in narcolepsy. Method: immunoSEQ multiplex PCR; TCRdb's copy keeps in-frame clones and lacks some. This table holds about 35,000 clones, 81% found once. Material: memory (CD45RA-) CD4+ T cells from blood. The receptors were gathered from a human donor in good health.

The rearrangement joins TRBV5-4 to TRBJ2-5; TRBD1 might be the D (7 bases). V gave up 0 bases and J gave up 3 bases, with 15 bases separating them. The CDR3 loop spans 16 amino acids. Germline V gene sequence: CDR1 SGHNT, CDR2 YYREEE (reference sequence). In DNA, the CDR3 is TGTGCCAGCAGCTTGGAAAGTCAGGGGGGAGAAGAGACCCAGTACTTC. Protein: CASSLESQGGEETQYF.

The CDR3 DNA follows: TGTGCCAGTAGTACCCAAAGCGGCAATCAGCCCCAGCATTTT. It codes for CASSTQSGNQPQHF. The chain links TRBV19 to TRBJ1-5; D is ambiguous. The germline gives CDR1 LNHDA, CDR2 SQIVND (reference sequence). The CDR3 runs to 14 residues. Trimming shortened V by 4 bases and J by 2 bases, and 9 bases separated the two germline ends.

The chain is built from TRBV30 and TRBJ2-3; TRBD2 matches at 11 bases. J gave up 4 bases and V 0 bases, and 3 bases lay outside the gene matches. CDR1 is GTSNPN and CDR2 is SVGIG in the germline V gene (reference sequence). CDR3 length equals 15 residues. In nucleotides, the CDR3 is TGTGCCTGGAGTGTTAGCGGGAGGGCCCCAGATACGCAGTATTTT. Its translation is CAWSVSGRAPDTQYF. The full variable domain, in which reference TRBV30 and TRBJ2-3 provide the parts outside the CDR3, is SQTIHQWPATLVQPVGSPLSLECTVEGTSNPNLYWYRQAAGRGLQLLFYSVGIGQISSEVPQNLSASRPQDRQFILSSKKLLLSDSGFYLCAWSVSGRAPDTQYFGPGTRLTVL.

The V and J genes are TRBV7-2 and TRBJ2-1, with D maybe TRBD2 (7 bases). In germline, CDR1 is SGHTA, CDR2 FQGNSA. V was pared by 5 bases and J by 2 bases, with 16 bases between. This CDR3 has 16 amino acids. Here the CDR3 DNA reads TGTGCCAGCAGCAGGGGGGCGGGAGTCCCCTACAATGAGCAGTTCTTC. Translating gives CASSRGAGVPYNEQFF.

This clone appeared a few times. CDR3 DNA sequence: TGTGCCAGTAGTATTCAACAGGTAGGCGAGCAGTACTTC. Translated: CASSIQQVGEQYF. The rearrangement uses TRBV19 and TRBJ2-7; maybe TRBD1 (5 bases). CDR3 length: 13 amino acids. The germline V gene encodes CDR1 LNHDA and CDR2 SQIVND (reference sequence). V was clipped by 3 bases and J by 6 bases, with 12 bases between them.

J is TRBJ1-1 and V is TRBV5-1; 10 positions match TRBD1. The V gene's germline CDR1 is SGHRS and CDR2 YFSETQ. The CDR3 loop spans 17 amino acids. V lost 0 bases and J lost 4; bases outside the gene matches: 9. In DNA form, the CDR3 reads TGCGCCAGCAGCTTGGCCCCCGGGACAGGGGCCGCCACTGAAGCTTTCTTT. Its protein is CASSLAPGTGAATEAFF.

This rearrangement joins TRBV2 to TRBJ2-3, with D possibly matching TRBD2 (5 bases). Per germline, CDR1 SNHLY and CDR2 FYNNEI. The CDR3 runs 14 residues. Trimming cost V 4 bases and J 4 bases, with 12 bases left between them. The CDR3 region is CASSGADYADTQYF. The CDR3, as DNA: TGTGCCAGCAGTGGCGCCGACTACGCAGATACGCAGTATTTT.

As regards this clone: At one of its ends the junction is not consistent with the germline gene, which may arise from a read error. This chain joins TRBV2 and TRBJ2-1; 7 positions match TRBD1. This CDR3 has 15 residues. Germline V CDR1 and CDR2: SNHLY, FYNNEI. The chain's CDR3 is CASSEGGQMYNEQFF. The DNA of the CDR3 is TGTGCCAGCAGCGAAGGGGGACAGATGTACAATGAGCAGTTCTTC.

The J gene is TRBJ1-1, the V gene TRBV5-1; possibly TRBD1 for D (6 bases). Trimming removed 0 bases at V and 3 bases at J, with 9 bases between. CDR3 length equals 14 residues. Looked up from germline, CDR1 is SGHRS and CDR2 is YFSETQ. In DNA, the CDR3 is TGCGCCAGCAGCTTGGAGGGGGGAGACACTGAAGCTTTCTTT. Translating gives CASSLEGGDTEAFF.